Below, 7 T cell receptor beta chains from the same sample are listed, as sequenced in a study of PD-L1 blockade in urothelial cancer. Time point specified: pretreatment peripheral blood. TCRdb's copy holds only in-frame clones and misses some; the assay was immunoSEQ multiplex PCR. Found here are over 100,000 clones, approximately 84% of them singletons; the top ten hold 3% to 4%. The sample was PBMCs, taken around atezolizumab (anti-PD-L1) treatment. Source of these receptors: a middle-aged man with urothelial cancer.

The genes are TRBV5-1 and TRBJ1-3; the D is unclear. The CDR3 length is 15 residues. V dropped 0 bases and J dropped 0 bases, with 7 bases sitting between them. Germline V lookup: CDR1 SGHRS, CDR2 YFSETQ. CDR3 nucleotide sequence: TGCGCCAGCAGCTTGGGAAGCTTCTCTGGAAACACCATATATTTT. Translation gives CASSLGSFSGNTIYF.

J is TRBJ1-2 and V is TRBV19; D gene ambiguous. CDR1 is LNHDA and CDR2 is SQIVND in the germline V gene (reference sequence). V shed 5 bases and J shed 7 bases, with 23 bases lying between them. The CDR3 has 16 amino acids. The CDR3 spells CASSPEGSFRLSGYTF. CDR3 DNA sequence: TGTGCCAGTAGTCCGGAAGGAAGTTTCCGACTTTCTGGCTACACCTTC.

The table lists this clone with a count of one. This sequence joins TRBV13 and TRBJ2-7; D is unclear. The CDR3 is made up of 13 amino acids. Germline CDR1 is PRHDT and CDR2 is FYEKMQ (reference sequence). With 3 bases removed from V and 5 bases from J, the gap between germline ends came to 11 bases. CDR3: CASSFVSEDEQYF. In nucleotides, the CDR3 is TGTGCCAGCAGCTTTGTCTCCGAGGACGAGCAGTACTTC.

The chain employs TRBV9 and TRBJ2-7; TRBD1 is a possible D gene (5 bases). Per germline, CDR1 SGDLS and CDR2 YYNGEE. CDR3 length: 18 residues. Trimming shortened V by 4 bases and J by 5 bases, and 28 bases separated the two germline ends. The CDR3 region is CASSLTGMGGPNSNEQYF. CDR3 DNA: TGTGCCAGCAGCCTAACAGGTATGGGCGGCCCAAACTCAAACGAGCAGTACTTC.

The chain combines TRBV27 with TRBJ2-7; D gene unclear. The CDR3 runs to 14 residues. Germline loops: CDR1 MNHEY, CDR2 SMNVEV (reference sequence). Trimming pared 3 bases from V and 1 base from J, leaving 10 bases between. CDR3 protein: CASSLRLASYEQYF. The CDR3 nucleotides read TGTGCCAGCAGTTTGAGGCTCGCATCCTACGAGCAGTACTTC.

The genes are TRBV28 and TRBJ2-7; D possibly corresponds to TRBD1 (5 bases). Germline V gene data show CDR1 as MDHEN and CDR2 as SYDVKM. V was trimmed by 6 bases and J by 3 bases, leaving 9 bases between them. The CDR3 runs to 12 residues. CDR3 in amino acids: CASRVGDYEQYF. Here the CDR3 DNA reads TGTGCCAGCAGGGTAGGGGACTACGAGCAGTACTTC.

The rearrangement uses TRBV9 and TRBJ2-2; D might be TRBD1 (6 bases). The ends were cut back, 4 bases at V and 6 bases at J, with 10 bases in the middle. Looked up from germline, CDR1 is SGDLS and CDR2 is YYNGEE. There are 13 residues in the CDR3. The CDR3 reads CASSRTGSGELFF. For the CDR3, the DNA is TGTGCCAGCAGCAGAACAGGGTCCGGGGAGCTGTTTTTT. Based on the CDR3 plus reference TRBV9 and TRBJ2-2, the full variable domain is DSGVTQTPKHLITATGQRVTLRCSPRSGDLSVYWYQQSLDQGLQFLIQYYNGEERAKGNILERFSAQQFPDLHSELNLSSLELGDSALYFCASSRTGSGELFFGEGSRLTVL.